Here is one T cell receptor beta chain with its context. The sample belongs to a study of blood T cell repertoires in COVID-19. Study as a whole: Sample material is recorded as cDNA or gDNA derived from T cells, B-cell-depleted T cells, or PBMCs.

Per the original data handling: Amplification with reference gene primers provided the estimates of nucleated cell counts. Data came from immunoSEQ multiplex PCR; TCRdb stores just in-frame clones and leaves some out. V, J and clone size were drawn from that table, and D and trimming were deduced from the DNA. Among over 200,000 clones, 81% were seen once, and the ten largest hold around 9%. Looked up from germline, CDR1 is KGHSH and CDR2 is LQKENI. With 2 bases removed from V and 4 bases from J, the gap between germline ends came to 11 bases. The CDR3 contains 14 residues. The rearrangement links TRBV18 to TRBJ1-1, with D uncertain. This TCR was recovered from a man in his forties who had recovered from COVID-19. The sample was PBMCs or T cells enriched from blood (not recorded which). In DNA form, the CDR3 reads TGTGCCAGCTCACCAAGGTCTTCGGGCACTGAAGCTTTCTTT. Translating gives CASSPRSSGTEAFF.